These T cell receptor beta chains were read from a single sample in a study of blood T cell repertoires in COVID-19. Measured with immunoSEQ multiplex PCR; TCRdb has only the in-frame clones, and not every one. The table lists under 150,000 clones, 80% to 90% of them singletons, with approximately 8% in the top ten. Sequenced input: peripheral blood. Every receptor here comes from a woman in her fifties or sixties with COVID-19, enrolled during active disease. CDR3s include the opening cysteine and the closing phenylalanine or tryptophan. The D gene is left open where the match is weak. Some rows mark clone size as missing; the rest say once, few, many or name a class of expanded clone.

V gene	J gene	clone size	CDR3 length	D gene	CDR3 DNA	CDR3 protein
TRBV7-9	TRBJ2-1	few	18	TRBD1	TGTGCCAGCAGCTTAGGTTCGTTTTCAGGGGGCAAAGGCAATGAGCAGTTCTTC	CASSLGSFSGGKGNEQFF
TRBV6-5	TRBJ1-3	-	14	TRBD1	TGTGCCAGCACCAGGACAGGGGGTGGAAACACCATATATTTT	CASTRTGGGNTIYF
TRBV5-1	TRBJ1-4	-	15	-	TGCGCCAGCAGCCAAGGGCAGGGCTTTAATGAAAAACTGTTTTTT	CASSQGQGFNEKLFF
TRBV5-1	TRBJ1-2	-	13	-	TGCGCCAGCAGCTTGGGGGAGCGGTATGGCTACACCTTC	CASSLGERYGYTF
TRBV5-1	TRBJ2-3	-	16	TRBD2	TGCGCCAGCAGCTTGGTTCCGGGGGGGCCCCCAGATACGCAGTATTTT	CASSLVPGGPPDTQYF
TRBV9	TRBJ1-1	-	14	-	TGTGCCAGCAGCTCGACAGTGATGGGCACTGAAGCTTTCTTT	CASSSTVMGTEAFF
TRBV19	TRBJ1-5	-	14	-	TGTGCCAGTAGTATAGATCCAGGGGCGCAGCCCCAGCATTTT	CASSIDPGAQPQHF
TRBV5-1	TRBJ2-7	-	14	TRBD2	TGCGCCAGCAGCTTGGAATCGGGGGGCTACGAGCAGTACTTC	CASSLESGGYEQYF
TRBV5-1	TRBJ2-3	once	15	TRBD2	TGCGCCAGCAGCTTTGGAGCGGGGGGCACAGATACGCAGTATTTT	CASSFGAGGTDTQYF
TRBV5-1	TRBJ1-5	-	16	-	TGCGCCAGCAGCGGCAGACAGGATCTTAGCAATCAGCCCCAGCATTTT	CASSGRQDLSNQPQHF
TRBV4-3	TRBJ1-4	-	16	-	TGCGCCAGCAGCCAACAGGGGTCTGCAACTAATGAAAAACTGTTTTTT	CASSQQGSATNEKLFF
TRBV18	TRBJ1-2	-	15	TRBD1	TGTGCCAGCTCACCACCGGGACAGGGAAACTATGGCTACACCTTC	CASSPPGQGNYGYTF
TRBV19	TRBJ2-5	-	14	-	TGTGCCAGTAGTTCGCCTCAGGGTTTAGAGACCCAGTACTTC	CASSSPQGLETQYF
TRBV5-1	TRBJ2-1	-	15	TRBD1	TGCGCCAGCAGCTTCGACAGGGCGACGGACAATGAGCAGTTCTTC	CASSFDRATDNEQFF
TRBV19	TRBJ2-5	-	14	-	TGTGCCAGTAGTACCGCGGTTTTAGACGTGACCCAGTACTTC	CASSTAVLDVTQYF
TRBV27	TRBJ1-4	-	14	-	TGTGCCAGCAGTTTGGGGGCGTCTAATGAAAAACTGTTTTTT	CASSLGASNEKLFF
TRBV2	TRBJ2-2	-	14	-	TGTGCCAGCAGTGAAGGCAGACTAACCGGGGAGCTGTTTTTT	CASSEGRLTGELFF
TRBV6-5	TRBJ2-1	few	15	-	TGTGCCAGCAGTTACGTAGGAGGACAGTACAATGAGCAGTTCTTC	CASSYVGGQYNEQFF
TRBV15	TRBJ1-2	-	18	TRBD1	TGTGCCACCAGCAGAGCCTCGGAGTGGGGACAGGGGGCTCTCGGCTACACCTTC	CATSRASEWGQGALGYTF
TRBV7-2	TRBJ1-6	-	13	TRBD1	TGTGCCAGCAGCCTCGACAGGGATTCACCCCTCCACTTT	CASSLDRDSPLHF
TRBV11-2	TRBJ2-7	-	14	TRBD1	TGTGCCAGCAGCTCCCTGACAGGGGGCGCAGATCAGTACTTC	CASSSLTGGADQYF
TRBV4-3	TRBJ1-5	-	17	-	TGCGCCAGCAGCCAAGAAAGACAGCGTGAGGGCAATCAGCCCCAGCATTTT	CASSQERQREGNQPQHF
TRBV6-1	TRBJ2-2	-	16	TRBD1	TGTGCCAGCAGTGAAGCCCCACAGGGGGCCACCGGGGAGCTGTTTTTT	CASSEAPQGATGELFF
TRBV19	TRBJ2-3	-	14	-	TGTGCCAGTAGTATCTTTGAGGGCCGGGATACGCAGTATTTT	CASSIFEGRDTQYF
TRBV9	TRBJ1-1	-	14	-	TGTGCCAGCAGCTCACAGGGCTTCGACACTGAAGCTTTCTTT	CASSSQGFDTEAFF
TRBV6-2/TRBV6-3	TRBJ2-7	-	16	TRBD1	TGTGCCAGCAGTTACCTCCTCCAGACAGGGGCCTACGAGCAGTACTTC	CASSYLLQTGAYEQYF
TRBV3-1/TRBV3-2	TRBJ1-3	-	15	-	TGTGCCAGCTCTACAGGCCTTCTCTCTGGAAACACCATATATTTT	CASSTGLLSGNTIYF
TRBV11-2	TRBJ1-1	-	16	-	TGTGCCAGCAGCTTGGGGGGGGGCCGGGTGAACACTGAAGCTTTCTTT	CASSLGGGRVNTEAFF
TRBV3-1/TRBV3-2	TRBJ1-2	-	15	TRBD1	TGTGCCAGCAGCCCCCGGGACAGGGGGTCCTATGGCTACACCTTC	CASSPRDRGSYGYTF
TRBV6-2/TRBV6-3	TRBJ2-1	-	17	-	TGTGCCAGCAGTTACAATGATCGTGGGGGTCACCCGGGGGTGCAGTTCTTC	CASSYNDRGGHPGVQFF
TRBV9	TRBJ2-1	-	16	TRBD2	TGTGCCAGCAGCGTAGCTGGGGCGGGGGGGGACAATGAGCAGTTCTTC	CASSVAGAGGDNEQFF
TRBV2	TRBJ2-5	-	17	TRBD2	TGTGCCAGCAAGTCTCCCTTTAGCGGGGGGGTTACAGAGACCCAGTACTTC	CASKSPFSGGVTETQYF
TRBV5-1	TRBJ2-3	-	15	-	TGCGCCAGCAGCCGATTTGGGGGGAGCACAGATACGCAGTATTTT	CASSRFGGSTDTQYF
TRBV24-1	TRBJ2-6	-	16	TRBD2	TGTGCCACCAGTGAGGAGGCGGGGGCTGGGGCCAACGTCCTGACTTTC	CATSEEAGAGANVLTF
TRBV5-5	TRBJ1-2	-	14	-	TGTGCCAGCAGCTCCCGGACAGCACGGGGTGGCTACACCTTC	CASSSRTARGGYTF
TRBV7-2	TRBJ2-7	-	17	TRBD2	TGTGCCAGCAGCCCCCCGGGGCACCGGGGGGGATCCTACGAGCAGTACTTC	CASSPPGHRGGSYEQYF
TRBV19	TRBJ1-1	-	14	TRBD1	TGTGCCAGTAGAGGGGACAGGGTGAACACTGAAGCTTTCTTT	CASRGDRVNTEAFF
TRBV3-1/TRBV3-2	TRBJ2-1	-	16	TRBD2	TGTGCCAGCAGCAGGTTTACTAGCGGGGGGGCGAATGAGCAGTTCTTC	CASSRFTSGGANEQFF
TRBV10-3	TRBJ1-1	few	14	-	TGTGCCACAACTCACTCCCCAGGTAACACTGAAGCTTTCTTT	CATTHSPGNTEAFF
TRBV10-3	TRBJ1-1	-	15	-	TGTGCCATCAGTGAGGGTCAGGGGCTGAACACTGAAGCTTTCTTT	CAISEGQGLNTEAFF
TRBV14	TRBJ1-1	-	13	-	TGTGCCAGCAGCGCCCAGGGCTACACTGAAGCTTTCTTT	CASSAQGYTEAFF
TRBV5-4	TRBJ2-2	-	17	TRBD1	TGTGCCAGCAGCTCTGAGACCGGGACAGGGGTCCCCGGGGAGCTGTTTTTT	CASSSETGTGVPGELFF
TRBV2	TRBJ2-7	-	14	-	TGTGCCAGCAGTCCCGACAGGAGCTCCTACGAGCAGTACTTC	CASSPDRSSYEQYF
TRBV19	TRBJ1-1	-	17	TRBD1	TGTGCCAGTAGTATCGTTGGGACAGGGAGTAGAAACACTGAAGCTTTCTTT	CASSIVGTGSRNTEAFF